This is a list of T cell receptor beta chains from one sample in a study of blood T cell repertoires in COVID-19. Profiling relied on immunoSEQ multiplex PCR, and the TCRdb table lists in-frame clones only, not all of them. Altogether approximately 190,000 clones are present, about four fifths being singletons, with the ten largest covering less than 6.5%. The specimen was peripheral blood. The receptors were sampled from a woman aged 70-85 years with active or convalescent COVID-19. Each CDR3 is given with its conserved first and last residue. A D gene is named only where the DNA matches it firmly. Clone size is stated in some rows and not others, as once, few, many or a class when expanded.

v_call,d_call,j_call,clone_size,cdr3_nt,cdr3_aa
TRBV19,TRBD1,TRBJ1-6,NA,TGTGCCAGTAAGTGGCAGGGGGTTGGACCCCTCCACTTT,CASKWQGVGPLHF
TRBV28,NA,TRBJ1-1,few,TGTGCCAGCAAGCCAGGGTGGAACACTGAAGCTTTCTTT,CASKPGWNTEAFF
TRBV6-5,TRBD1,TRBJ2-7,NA,TGTGCCAGCAGTTACTCTAGGACAGGGCGCCCCTACGAGCAGTACTTC,CASSYSRTGRPYEQYF
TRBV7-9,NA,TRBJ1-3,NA,TGTGCCAGCAGCTTATCAGGGGCTGGAAACACCATATATTTT,CASSLSGAGNTIYF
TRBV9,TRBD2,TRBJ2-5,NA,TGTGCCAGCAGCGTAGTACCTAGCGGACAAGAGACCCAGTACTTC,CASSVVPSGQETQYF
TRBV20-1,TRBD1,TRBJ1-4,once,TGCAGTGCTAGAGGAGGGACAGGGTGGGTTTTT,CSARGGTGWVF
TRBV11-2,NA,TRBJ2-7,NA,TGTGCCAGCAGCCCTAAGTACGAGCAGTACTTC,CASSPKYEQYF
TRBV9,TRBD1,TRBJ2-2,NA,TGTGCCAGCAGCGCCCGGGACAGCAACACCGGGGAGCTGTTTTTT,CASSARDSNTGELFF
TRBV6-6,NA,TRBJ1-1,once,TGTGCCAGCAGTAGACCGACAGAGAACACTGAAGCTTTCTTT,CASSRPTENTEAFF
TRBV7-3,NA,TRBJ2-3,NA,TGTGCCAGCAGCCCACTAGGAGGGGGCACAGATACGCAGTATTTT,CASSPLGGGTDTQYF
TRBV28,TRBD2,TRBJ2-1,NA,TGTGCCAGCAGTTTTGGGGGACTAGCGGGAGGGCCAGGCTCCTACAATGAGCAGTTCTTC,CASSFGGLAGGPGSYNEQFF
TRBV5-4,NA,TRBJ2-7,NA,TGTGCCAGCAGCTTGGAAACCTCTTTTTGGACTACCGAACCCTACGAGCAGTACTTC,CASSLETSFWTTEPYEQYF
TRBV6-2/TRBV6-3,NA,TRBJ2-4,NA,TGTGCCAGCAGTTTCGCCCAGCGTGGCGCCAAAAACATTCAGTACTTC,CASSFAQRGAKNIQYF
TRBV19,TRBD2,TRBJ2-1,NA,TGTGCCAGTAGTATCGGGGGGTCGAGCTCCTACAATGAGCAGTTCTTC,CASSIGGSSSYNEQFF
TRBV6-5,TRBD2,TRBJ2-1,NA,TGTGCCAGCGGGGGACTAGCGGACCTTAATGAGCAGTTCTTC,CASGGLADLNEQFF
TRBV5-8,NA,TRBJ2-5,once,TGTGCCAGCAGCCTCCGGGAAGAGACCCAGTACTTC,CASSLREETQYF
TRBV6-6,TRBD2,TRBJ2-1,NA,TGTGCCAGCAGTCCCCCCCTAGCGGCCGCCTACAATGAGCAGTTCTTC,CASSPPLAAAYNEQFF
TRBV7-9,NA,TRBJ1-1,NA,TGTGCCAGCAGCTTCGACAGGTTCCCTGAAGCTTTCTTT,CASSFDRFPEAFF
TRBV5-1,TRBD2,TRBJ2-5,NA,TGCGCCAGCAGCTCTTCACTAGCGGGGAGGGCCCAAGAGACCCAGTACTTC,CASSSSLAGRAQETQYF
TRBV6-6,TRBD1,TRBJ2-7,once,TGTGCCAGCAGTGACCGGGACAGGGGCTACGAGCAGTACTTC,CASSDRDRGYEQYF
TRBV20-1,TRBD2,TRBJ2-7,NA,TGCAGTGCTAGTAGGGAACGTGTGGTAGGGACTAAACCCTACGAGCAGTACTTC,CSASRERVVGTKPYEQYF
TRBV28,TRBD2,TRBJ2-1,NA,TGTGCCAGCAGCCTGACTAGCGGGTCCTACAATGAGCAGTTCTTC,CASSLTSGSYNEQFF
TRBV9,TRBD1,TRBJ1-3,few,TGTGCCAGCAGCGTCGGGGGCACAGGGGTAAACACCATATATTTT,CASSVGGTGVNTIYF
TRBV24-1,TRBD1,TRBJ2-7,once,TGTGCCACCAGTGATGTCGGGACAGGGGGAAAATACGAGCAGTACTTC,CATSDVGTGGKYEQYF
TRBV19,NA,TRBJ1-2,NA,TGTGCCAGTAGTATACCTGAGCGGGGCTACACCTTC,CASSIPERGYTF
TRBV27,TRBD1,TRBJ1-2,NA,TGTGCCAGCAGTGCCAGGGGGGCTTATGGCTACACCTTC,CASSARGAYGYTF
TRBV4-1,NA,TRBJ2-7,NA,TGCGCCAGCAGCCTCGGGGGATCCTACGAGCAGTACTTC,CASSLGGSYEQYF
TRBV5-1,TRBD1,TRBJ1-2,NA,TGCGCCAGCAGCGTCGGAGGGGGCATCTATGGCTACACCTTC,CASSVGGGIYGYTF
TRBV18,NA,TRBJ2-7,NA,TGTGCCAGCTCACCGGTACGGGGCTCCTACGAGCAGTACTTC,CASSPVRGSYEQYF
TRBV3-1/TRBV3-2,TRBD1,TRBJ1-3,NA,TGTGCCAGCAGCCTGTCCAGGGGGGAAAACACCATATATTTT,CASSLSRGENTIYF
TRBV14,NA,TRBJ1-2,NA,TGTGCCAGCAGCCAATCGCTCAGCAGAGCGGGCTACACCTTC,CASSQSLSRAGYTF
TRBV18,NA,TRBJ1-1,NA,TGTGCCAGCTCACCAAGGGGGGGGACTAGCACTGAAGCTTTCTTT,CASSPRGGTSTEAFF
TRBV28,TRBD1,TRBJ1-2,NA,TGTGCCAGCAGTCCGACAGGGAACTATGGCTACACCTTC,CASSPTGNYGYTF
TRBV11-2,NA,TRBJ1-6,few,TGTGCCAGCAGCTTAGATAGGGGATCACCCCTCCACTTT,CASSLDRGSPLHF
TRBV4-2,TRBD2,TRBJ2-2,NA,TGTGCCAGCAGCCTGTTTTCCACGCGGGAGGTCACCGGGGAGCTGTTTTTT,CASSLFSTREVTGELFF
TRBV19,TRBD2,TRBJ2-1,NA,TGTGCCAGTAGTACCCAGCGGGGGGTTAGCTCCTACAATGAGCAGTTCTTC,CASSTQRGVSSYNEQFF
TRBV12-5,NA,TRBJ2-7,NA,TGTGCTAGTGGTTTGGGAGCGGATCCCTACGAGCAGTACTTC,CASGLGADPYEQYF
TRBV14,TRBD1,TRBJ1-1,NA,TGTGCCAGCAGCCCTTGGGACAGGGTGAACACTGAAGCTTTCTTT,CASSPWDRVNTEAFF
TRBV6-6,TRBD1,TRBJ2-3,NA,TGTGCCAGCAGGGGCCTACAGGGGATGGGCACAGATACGCAGTATTTT,CASRGLQGMGTDTQYF
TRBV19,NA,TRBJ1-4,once,TGTGCCAGTAGTCCGACAGTGGGTGAAAAACTGTTTTTT,CASSPTVGEKLFF
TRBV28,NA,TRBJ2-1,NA,TGTGCCAGCAGTCTGAGTGCCCTAGCCCGGTTCTTC,CASSLSALARFF
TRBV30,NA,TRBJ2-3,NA,TGTGCCTGGACAAGGGGGGGAGGTACGCAGTATTTT,CAWTRGGGTQYF
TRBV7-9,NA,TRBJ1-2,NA,TGTGCCAGCAGGGAAGGGGGCTATGGCTACACCTTC,CASREGGYGYTF